This TCR beta chain was observed in a study of cytomegalovirus exposure and HLA in healthy donors. For the study at large: Previous work identified around 120 million unique TCR beta sequences from around 200 million T cells. Broader study findings: A missense variant in DCLRE1C was later tied to TCR beta V- and J-gene trimming. It has been reported that TCR beta sequences accurately predicted the HLA-A and HLA-B alleles of most subjects.

The PCR contained 60 Vbeta and 13 Jbeta primers. The protocol was immunoSEQ multiplex PCR, while the TCRdb copy is restricted to in-frame clones and leaves out a portion. Of 200,000 to 250,000 clones in the sample, 82% were seen once. A note on this clone: The antigen is unknown.

The CDR3 contains 13 residues. CDR1 and CDR2 from the germline V gene are LNHNV and YYDKDF (reference sequence). The V gene lost 7 bases and the J gene lost 5 bases, with 11 bases spanning the gap. Sequencing used PBMCs. V and J are TRBV15 and TRBJ2-2; D is possibly TRBD1 (6 bases). The TCR originated in a woman between 40 and 50 years old in good health and CMV-seropositive. The CDR3 DNA reads TGTGCCACCACTTCAGGGGATACCGGGGAGCTGTTTTTT. It specifies CATTSGDTGELFF.